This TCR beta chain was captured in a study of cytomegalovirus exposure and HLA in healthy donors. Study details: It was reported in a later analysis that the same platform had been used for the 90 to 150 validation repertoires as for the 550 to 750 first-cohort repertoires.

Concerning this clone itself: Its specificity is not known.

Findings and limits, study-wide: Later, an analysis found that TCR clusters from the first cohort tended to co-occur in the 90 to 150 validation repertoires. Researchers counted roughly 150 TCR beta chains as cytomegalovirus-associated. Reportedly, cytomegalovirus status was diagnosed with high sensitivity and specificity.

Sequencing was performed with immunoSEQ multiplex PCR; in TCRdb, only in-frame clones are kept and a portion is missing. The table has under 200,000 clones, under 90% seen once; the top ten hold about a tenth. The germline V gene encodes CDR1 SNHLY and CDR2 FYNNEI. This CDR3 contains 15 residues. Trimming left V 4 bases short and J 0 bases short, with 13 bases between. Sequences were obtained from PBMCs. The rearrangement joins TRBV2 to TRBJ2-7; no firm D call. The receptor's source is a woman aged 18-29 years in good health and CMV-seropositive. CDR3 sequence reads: CASSAEWSDSYEQYF. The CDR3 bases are TGTGCCAGCAGTGCTGAGTGGTCCGACTCCTACGAGCAGTACTTC.